Listed below are T cell receptor beta chains from one sample, sequenced in a study of cytomegalovirus exposure and HLA in healthy donors. The assay was immunoSEQ multiplex PCR, and TCRdb's table has in-frame clones only and misses some. Of 200,000 or so clones detected, 76% appear once; the ten largest clones hold 0.63%. The specimen was PBMCs. The receptors come from a man between 18 and 35 years old in good health and CMV-seronegative. CDR3s include the opening cysteine and the closing phenylalanine or tryptophan. The D gene is left open where the match is weak. Not all rows give a size; the values are once, few, many and, for expanded clones, a class.

V gene: TRBV13; D gene: TRBD2; clone size: few; J gene: TRBJ2-1; CDR3 protein: CASSHAASGRLNEQFF; CDR3 DNA: TGTGCCAGCAGCCATGCCGCTAGCGGGAGGTTGAATGAGCAGTTCTTC
V gene: TRBV28; D gene: -; clone size: -; J gene: TRBJ2-1; CDR3 protein: CASALTRLKFF; CDR3 DNA: TGTGCCAGCGCGTTGACTAGGTTAAAGTTCTTC
V gene: TRBV5-6; D gene: -; clone size: -; J gene: TRBJ1-1; CDR3 protein: CASSLFGQIEMNTEAFF; CDR3 DNA: TGTGCCAGCAGCTTGTTCGGACAGATCGAAATGAACACTGAAGCTTTCTTT
V gene: TRBV29-1; D gene: -; clone size: -; J gene: TRBJ2-7; CDR3 protein: CSVEEGRGTYEQYF; CDR3 DNA: TGCAGCGTTGAAGAAGGTCGGGGGACCTACGAGCAGTACTTC
V gene: TRBV7-3; D gene: -; clone size: -; J gene: TRBJ2-3; CDR3 protein: CASSPASTDTQYF; CDR3 DNA: TGTGCCAGCAGCCCAGCGAGCACAGATACGCAGTATTTT
V gene: TRBV11-2; D gene: -; clone size: -; J gene: TRBJ1-2; CDR3 protein: CASSAPRQDFYGYTF; CDR3 DNA: TGTGCCAGCAGCGCCCCGCGACAGGACTTCTATGGCTACACCTTC
V gene: TRBV27; D gene: -; clone size: -; J gene: TRBJ1-2; CDR3 protein: CASRKDTNYGYTF; CDR3 DNA: TGTGCCAGCAGGAAAGACACTAACTATGGCTACACCTTC
V gene: TRBV4-1; D gene: TRBD1; clone size: -; J gene: TRBJ2-7; CDR3 protein: CASSPRTGDSYEQYF; CDR3 DNA: TGCGCCAGCAGCCCCCGGACAGGAGATTCATACGAGCAGTACTTC
V gene: TRBV28; D gene: -; clone size: few; J gene: TRBJ2-4; CDR3 protein: CASSSVNIQYF; CDR3 DNA: TGTGCCAGCAGTTCCGTTAACATTCAGTACTTC
V gene: TRBV7-9; D gene: -; clone size: few; J gene: TRBJ1-2; CDR3 protein: CASSLGDFYGYTF; CDR3 DNA: TGTGCCAGCAGCTTAGGCGACTTCTATGGCTACACCTTC
V gene: TRBV28; D gene: TRBD1; clone size: -; J gene: TRBJ1-2; CDR3 protein: CASSSSGTGGFGYTF; CDR3 DNA: TGTGCCAGCAGTTCGTCCGGGACAGGAGGGTTCGGCTACACCTTC
V gene: TRBV4-1; D gene: TRBD1; clone size: -; J gene: TRBJ1-1; CDR3 protein: CASSFVRGDTEAFF; CDR3 DNA: TGCGCCAGCAGCTTCGTCAGGGGGGATACTGAAGCTTTCTTT
V gene: TRBV25-1; D gene: -; clone size: -; J gene: TRBJ1-2; CDR3 protein: CASSEYQTSRGYTF; CDR3 DNA: TGTGCCAGCAGTGAATACCAGACCTCTAGGGGCTACACCTTC
V gene: TRBV30; D gene: -; clone size: -; J gene: TRBJ2-3; CDR3 protein: CASTRRALNTDTQYF; CDR3 DNA: TGTGCCTCCACCCGGAGAGCCTTAAACACAGATACGCAGTATTTT
V gene: TRBV2; D gene: TRBD2; clone size: -; J gene: TRBJ2-3; CDR3 protein: CASSEVLAGGGTDTQYF; CDR3 DNA: TGTGCCAGCAGTGAAGTGTTAGCGGGAGGAGGCACAGATACGCAGTATTTT
V gene: TRBV19; D gene: -; clone size: -; J gene: TRBJ1-1; CDR3 protein: CASSARGWNTEAFF; CDR3 DNA: TGTGCCAGTAGTGCCAGGGGTTGGAACACTGAAGCTTTCTTT